These 27 T cell receptor beta chains were sequenced from one sample in a study of early T cells in non-severe SARS-CoV-2 infection. TCRdb fed the 5' RACE reads into MiXCR, producing one record per CDR3 protein. The sample carries 45,000 or so distinct CDR3 sequences, around 6.1% recorded once. The material sequenced was whole blood. The receptors shown here come from an adult who was a healthcare worker with PCR-confirmed SARS-CoV-2 infection or an uninfected control (not recorded which).

This clonotype was detected many times. The chain couples TRBV7-2 to TRBJ2-7; 12 bases are a match to TRBD1. The CDR3 has 15 amino acids. V was clipped by 5 bases and J by 7 bases; unmatched bases: 9. Germline CDR1 reads SGHTA; CDR2 reads FQGNSA. CDR3 sequence reads: CASSTSGQGAREQYF. DNA of the CDR3: TGTGCCAGCAGCACGTCGGGACAGGGGGCTCGTGAGCAGTACTTC.

The rearrangement links TRBV19 to TRBJ2-7, with 7 bases matching TRBD1. Trimming took 3 bases from V and 10 from J; bases not matched to a gene: 15. Looked up from germline, CDR1 is LNHDA and CDR2 is SQIVND (reference sequence). The CDR3 is made up of 15 amino acids. CDR3 amino acids: CASSMSSSSGGEQYF. The CDR3 coding sequence is TGTGCCAGTAGTATGTCCTCCTCCTCAGGGGGAGAACAGTACTTC.

As for this clonotype: Its ends do not fully match the called genes, so a read error is possible. The J gene is TRBJ2-7, the V gene TRBV7-9; either TRBD1 or TRBD2 may fit D (6 bases each). Germline assignment: CDR1 SEHNR and CDR2 FQNEAQ (reference sequence). The CDR3 runs to 14 residues. The CDR3 region is CVSSPPGAPGEQYF. DNA for the CDR3: TGTGTCAGCAGCCCACCGGGGGCCCCAGGCGAGCAGTACTTC.

This clonotype was recorded many times. The chain has TRBV30 and TRBJ1-3; D is ambiguous. CDR3 length: 13 residues. Germline loops: CDR1 GTSNPN, CDR2 SVGIG (reference sequence). Trimming shortened V by 0 bases and J by 8 bases, and 11 bases separated the two germline ends. The CDR3 here is CAWSVRPEDTIYF. CDR3 in DNA: TGTGCCTGGAGTGTACGACCAGAGGACACCATATATTTT.

This clonotype has ten or more counts. V usage is TRBV6-1 and J usage is TRBJ1-4; D unresolved. Per germline, CDR1 MNHNS and CDR2 SASEGT. Deletions cut 4 bases from V and 3 bases from J, with 9 bases between. The CDR3 extends over 14 amino acids. The CDR3 loop reads CASSVQRPNEKLFF. CDR3 nucleotides: TGTGCCAGCAGTGTACAGAGACCTAATGAAAAACTGTTTTTT.

In its sample, this clonotype was seen many times. DNA of the CDR3: TGTGCCAGCCGGAGGGGGAATTCCTACAATGAGCAGTTCTTC. This codes for CASRRGNSYNEQFF. This chain connects TRBV6-5 to TRBJ2-1; D may correspond to TRBD1 or TRBD2 (6 bases each). The V and J ends lost 8 bases and 1 base respectively, with 12 bases between them. CDR1 MNHEY and CDR2 SVGAGI come from the germline V gene. CDR3 length: 14 residues.

The chain recombines TRBV9 with TRBJ2-7, with D possibly matching TRBD1 (5 bases). Germline values: CDR1 SGDLS, CDR2 YYNGEE. Between the trimmed V and J ends, which lost 0 bases and 3 bases, there was a span of 10 bases. The CDR3 is made up of 14 amino acids. In DNA form, the CDR3 reads TGTGCCAGCAGCGTAGAACCCCAGGGCTACGAGCAGTACTTC. This sequence encodes CASSVEPQGYEQYF.

The rearrangement uses TRBV7-9 and TRBJ2-7; tentatively, D is TRBD1 or TRBD2 (5 bases each). CDR1 is SEHNR and CDR2 is FQNEAQ in the germline V gene (reference sequence). V lost 5 bases, J lost 5 bases, and 10 bases lay in between. This CDR3 spans 12 amino acids. The chain's CDR3 is CASSPGADEQYF. In DNA, the CDR3 is TGTGCCAGCAGCCCCGGGGCCGACGAGCAGTACTTC.

This clonotype was detected ten times or more. The gene calls are TRBV7-2 and TRBJ2-1, with D uncertain. There are 15 residues in the CDR3. Trimming removed 1 base from V and 0 bases from J, with 7 bases in between. Germline V lookup: CDR1 SGHTA, CDR2 FQGNSA. The CDR3: CASSLGSSSYNEQFF. CDR3 DNA sequence: TGTGCCAGCAGCTTAGGGTCCTCCTCCTACAATGAGCAGTTCTTC.

This clonotype came up many times. The gene calls are TRBV5-5 and TRBJ2-5; tentatively, D is TRBD1 or TRBD2 (6 bases each). Germline CDR1 is SGHKS and CDR2 is YYEKEE (reference sequence). This CDR3 is built from 15 residues. Trimming shortened V by 3 bases and J by 4 bases, and 16 bases separated the two germline ends. The CDR3 reads CASSYWGAELETQYF. In DNA, the CDR3 is TGTGCCAGCAGCTACTGGGGGGCTGAGCTAGAGACCCAGTACTTC. Drawing the rest from reference TRBV5-5 and TRBJ2-5, the complete variable domain is DAGVTQSPTHLIKTRGQQVTLRCSPISGHKSVSWYQQVLGQGPQFIFQYYEKEERGRGNFPDRFSARQFPNYSSELNVNALLLGDSALYLCASSYWGAELETQYFGPGTRLLVL.

J is TRBJ1-4 and V is TRBV6-5; D is unclear. This CDR3 is 13 amino acids long. From germline, CDR1 is MNHEY and CDR2 SVGAGI. Trimming pared 6 bases from V and 8 bases from J, leaving 13 bases between. This chain's CDR3 is CASSPAPWEKLFF. DNA for the CDR3: TGTGCCAGCAGCCCCGCCCCGTGGGAAAAACTGTTTTTT.

This clonotype has a handful of counts. The chain employs TRBV24-1 and TRBJ2-1, with D perhaps matching TRBD2 (7 bases). The CDR3 loop spans 15 amino acids. CDR1 is KGHDR and CDR2 is SFDVKD in the germline V gene. The V and J ends lost 3 bases and 2 bases respectively, with 10 bases between them. CDR3 loop: CATSDRGGPYNEQFF. CDR3 nucleotides: TGTGCCACCAGTGATAGGGGGGGGCCCTACAATGAGCAGTTCTTC.

This clonotype was seen ten or more times. V is TRBV25-1 and J is TRBJ2-3; 8 bases are shared with TRBD1. The length of the CDR3 is 18 residues. V lost 6 bases and J lost 4; bases outside the gene matches: 18. Germline V gene data show CDR1 as MGHDK and CDR2 as SYGVNS. The CDR3 nucleotides read TGTGCCAGCAGGGCTCCTCAGGGGGCAGTCCAGTTAGCAGATACGCAGTATTTT. Its protein is CASRAPQGAVQLADTQYF.

This clonotype was counted ten times or more. This rearrangement joins TRBV4-1 to TRBJ2-3; D gene uncertain. CDR3 size: 13 residues. Germline-derived CDR1 and CDR2 are MGHRA and YSYEKL. V lost 1 base, J lost 4 bases, and 6 bases lay in between. For the CDR3, the DNA is TGCGCCAGCAGCCAAGCTCCCGCAGATACGCAGTATTTT. It translates to CASSQAPADTQYF.

There are a few counts of this clonotype. The rearrangement links TRBV7-9 to TRBJ1-1; 8 nucleotides align to TRBD1. This CDR3 is 12 amino acids long. With V trimmed by 3 bases and J by 8 bases, 2 bases remained unmatched. CDR1 is SEHNR, CDR2 FQNEAQ, per germline (reference sequence). CDR3 region: CASSFDRGEAFF. CDR3 coding DNA: TGTGCCAGCAGCTTCGACAGGGGAGAAGCTTTCTTT. Looking up the rest from reference TRBV7-9 and TRBJ1-1 gives the full variable domain: DTGVSQNPRHKITKRGQNVTFRCDPISEHNRLYWYRQTLGQGPEFLTYFQNEAQLEKSRLLSDRFSAERPKGSFSTLEIQRTEQGDSAMYLCASSFDRGEAFFGQGTRLTVV.

This clonotype was found many times. V gene TRBV20-1 combines with J gene TRBJ1-6; 10 bases match TRBD1. After removal of 6 bases from V and 6 bases from J, the junction contained 11 bases not matched to a gene. CDR3 length: 16 amino acids. The germline V gene has CDR1 DFQATT and CDR2 SNEGSKA (reference sequence). This CDR3 reads CSATQGQGMGNSPLHF. The CDR3 DNA reads TGCAGTGCAACTCAGGGACAGGGGATGGGTAATTCACCCCTCCACTTT.

This clonotype has at least ten counts. The chain links TRBV20-1 to TRBJ2-4; D not certain. CDR1 is DFQATT and CDR2 is SNEGSKA in the germline V gene (reference sequence). The CDR3 sequence is 15 residues long. Trimming took off 0 bases at V and 1 base at J, with 10 bases between the two ends. CDR3 region: CSARDERVAKNIQYF. For the CDR3, the DNA is TGCAGTGCTAGAGATGAAAGGGTGGCCAAAAACATTCAGTACTTC.

This clonotype was counted a few times. V usage is TRBV6-2 or TRBV6-3 and J usage is TRBJ2-1; 10 bases agree with TRBD2. The CDR3 has 16 amino acids. Germline lookup yields CDR1 MNHEY and CDR2 SVGEGT. Trimming took 0 bases from V and 2 from J; bases not matched to a gene: 1. CDR3 protein: CASSYSGTSAYNEQFF. For the CDR3, the DNA is TGTGCCAGCAGTTACTCTGGGACTAGCGCCTACAATGAGCAGTTCTTC.

Concerning this clonotype itself: A much bigger clone sits one base away, suggesting this may be a read error. CDR3 in DNA: TGTGTCAGCAGTAACAGGGGTGAGCAGTTCTTC. This codes for CVSSNRGEQFF. The gene calls are TRBV28 and TRBJ2-1, with 7 nucleotides matching TRBD1. The CDR3 consists of 11 residues. The germline V gene encodes CDR1 MDHEN and CDR2 SYDVKM. Complete variable domain (other parts from reference TRBV28 and TRBJ2-1): DVKVTQSSRYLVKRTGEKVFLECVQDMDHENMFWYRQDPGLGLRLIYFSYDVKMKEKGDIPEGYSVSREKKERFSLILESASTNQTSMYLCVSSNRGEQFFGPGTRLTVL.

This clonotype has a count of ten or more. The J gene is TRBJ2-7, the V gene TRBV6-2 or TRBV6-3; 8 bases line up with TRBD1. The CDR3 is made up of 14 amino acids. The ends lost 6 bases at V and 3 bases at J; junction bases unmatched: 7. Germline CDR1 is MNHEY and CDR2 is SVGEGT. The CDR3 DNA reads as TGTGCCAGCAGGGTCGGGACAGGATACTACGAGCAGTACTTC. It translates to CASRVGTGYYEQYF.

This clonotype showed up many times. This chain joins TRBV30 and TRBJ2-1; weak D call: TRBD1 (6 bases). The germline CDR1 and CDR2 sequences are GTSNPN and SVGIG (reference sequence). The CDR3 runs to 14 residues. Trimming removed 0 bases from V and 4 bases from J, with 10 bases in between. The CDR3 loop is CAWSVIQGYNEQFF. The CDR3 bases are TGTGCCTGGAGTGTTATTCAGGGGTACAATGAGCAGTTCTTC. Full variable domain (outside the CDR3, taken from reference TRBV30 and TRBJ2-1): SQTIHQWPATLVQPVGSPLSLECTVEGTSNPNLYWYRQAAGRGLQLLFYSVGIGQISSEVPQNLSASRPQDRQFILSSKKLLLSDSGFYLCAWSVIQGYNEQFFGPGTRLTVL.

This clonotype appeared many times. The rearrangement links TRBV28 to TRBJ2-5, with D unresolved. The germline gives CDR1 MDHEN, CDR2 SYDVKM. V was clipped by 2 bases and J by 5 bases, with 18 bases between them. This CDR3 is built from 16 residues. CDR3 bases: TGTGCCAGCAGTTTAAGCCGTGGTGATGTCGCCGAGACCCAGTACTTC. Encoded protein: CASSLSRGDVAETQYF.

The V call is TRBV7-2, the J call TRBJ2-5; 8 bases are shared with TRBD2. After removal of 1 base from V and 2 bases from J, the junction contained 3 bases not matched to a gene. CDR1 and CDR2 from the germline V gene are SGHTA and FQGNSA. The CDR3 length is 15 residues. The CDR3 region is CASSLGLAGQETQYF. The CDR3 DNA is TGTGCCAGCAGCTTAGGCTTAGCGGGGCAAGAGACCCAGTACTTC.

This clonotype was counted ten times or more. The V gene is TRBV29-1, the J gene TRBJ2-1; weak D call: TRBD1 (5 bases). From germline, CDR1 is SQVTM and CDR2 ANQGSEA. Between the trimmed V and J ends, which lost 3 bases and 5 bases, there was a span of 11 bases. The CDR3 runs 13 residues. The CDR3 DNA is TGCAGCGTTGATCTGGGGCCCGACAATGAGCAGTTCTTC. This gives the protein CSVDLGPDNEQFF.

The CDR3 DNA follows: TGTGCCACCAGCATCGGGGGGTCTGGCTATGGCTACACCTTC. It encodes CATSIGGSGYGYTF. The chain combines TRBV15 with TRBJ1-2; possibly TRBD1 for D (5 bases). The V end was cut by 4 bases, the J end by 4 bases, with 13 bases between. This CDR3 is built from 14 residues. Germline V CDR1 and CDR2: LNHNV, YYDKDF (reference sequence).

J is TRBJ2-2 and V is TRBV5-4; 8 bases are shared with TRBD1. V lost 5 bases, J lost 6 bases, and 15 bases stayed unmatched. Germline values: CDR1 SGHNT, CDR2 YYREEE (reference sequence). This CDR3 comprises 17 residues. CDR3 loop: CASSFLPGTGGSGELFF. CDR3 coding DNA: TGTGCCAGCAGTTTCCTCCCCGGCACAGGGGGATCCGGGGAGCTGTTTTTT.

The chain employs TRBV6-6 and TRBJ2-1; the D gene is possibly TRBD2 (7 bases). V was trimmed by 5 bases and J by 7 bases, leaving 12 bases between them. This CDR3 has 13 amino acids. Germline values: CDR1 MNHNY, CDR2 SVGAGI (reference sequence). CDR3 sequence: CASSKGGVNEQFF. DNA of the CDR3: TGTGCCAGCAGTAAGGGGGGGGTGAATGAGCAGTTCTTC.